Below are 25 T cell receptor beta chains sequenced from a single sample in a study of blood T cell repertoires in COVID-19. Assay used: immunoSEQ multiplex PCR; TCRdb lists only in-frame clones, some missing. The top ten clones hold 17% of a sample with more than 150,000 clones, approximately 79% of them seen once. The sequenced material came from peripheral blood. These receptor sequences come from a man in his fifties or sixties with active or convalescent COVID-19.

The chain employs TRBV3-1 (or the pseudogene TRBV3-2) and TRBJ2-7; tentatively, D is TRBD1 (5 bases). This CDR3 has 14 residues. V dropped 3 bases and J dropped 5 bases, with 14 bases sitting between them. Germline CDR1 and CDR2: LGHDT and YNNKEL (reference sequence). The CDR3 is CASSQGPRGHEQYF. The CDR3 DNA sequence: TGTGCCAGCAGCCAGGGCCCTAGGGGCCACGAGCAGTACTTC.

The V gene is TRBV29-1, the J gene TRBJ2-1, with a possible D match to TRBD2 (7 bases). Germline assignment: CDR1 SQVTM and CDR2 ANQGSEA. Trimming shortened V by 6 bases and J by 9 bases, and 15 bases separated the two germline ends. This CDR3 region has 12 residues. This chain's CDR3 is CSVEGGKGEQFF. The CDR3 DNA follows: TGCAGCGTCGAGGGGGGGAAGGGTGAGCAGTTCTTC.

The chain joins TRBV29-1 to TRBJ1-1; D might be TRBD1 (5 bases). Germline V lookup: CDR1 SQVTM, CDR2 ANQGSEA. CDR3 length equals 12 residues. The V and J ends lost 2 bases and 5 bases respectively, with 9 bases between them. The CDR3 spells CSVESPGTEAFF. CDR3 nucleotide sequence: TGCAGCGTTGAATCCCCAGGGACTGAAGCTTTCTTT.

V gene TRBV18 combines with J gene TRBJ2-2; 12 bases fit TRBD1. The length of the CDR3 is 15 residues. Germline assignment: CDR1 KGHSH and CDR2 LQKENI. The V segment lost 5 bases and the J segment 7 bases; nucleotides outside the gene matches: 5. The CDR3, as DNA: TGTGCCAGCTCAGAGGGACAGGGGGCGATCGGGGAGCTGTTTTTT. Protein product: CASSEGQGAIGELFF.

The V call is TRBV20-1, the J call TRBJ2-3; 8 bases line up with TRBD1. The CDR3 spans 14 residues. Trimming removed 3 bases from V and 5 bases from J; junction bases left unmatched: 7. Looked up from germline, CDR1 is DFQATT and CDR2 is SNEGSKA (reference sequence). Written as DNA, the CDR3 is TGCAGTGCTAGTGACAGGGGATTTATAGATACGCAGTATTTT. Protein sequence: CSASDRGFIDTQYF.

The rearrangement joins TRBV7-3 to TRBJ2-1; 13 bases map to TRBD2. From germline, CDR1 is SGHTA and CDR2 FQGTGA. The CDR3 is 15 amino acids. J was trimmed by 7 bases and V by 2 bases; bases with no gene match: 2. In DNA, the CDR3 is TGTGCCAGCAGCTTACGACTAGCGGGGGGAAATGAGCAGTTCTTC. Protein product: CASSLRLAGGNEQFF.

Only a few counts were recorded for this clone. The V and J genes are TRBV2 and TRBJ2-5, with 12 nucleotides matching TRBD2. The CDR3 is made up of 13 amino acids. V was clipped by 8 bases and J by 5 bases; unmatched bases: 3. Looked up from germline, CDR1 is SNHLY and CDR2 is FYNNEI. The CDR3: CASGLAGLETQYF. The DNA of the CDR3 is TGTGCCAGCGGACTAGCGGGATTGGAGACCCAGTACTTC. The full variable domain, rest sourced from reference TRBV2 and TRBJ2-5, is EPEVTQTPSHQVTQMGQEVILRCVPISNHLYFYWYRQILGQKVEFLVSFYNNEISEKSEIFDDQFSVERPDGSNFTLKIRSTKLEDSAMYFCASGLAGLETQYFGPGTRLLVL.

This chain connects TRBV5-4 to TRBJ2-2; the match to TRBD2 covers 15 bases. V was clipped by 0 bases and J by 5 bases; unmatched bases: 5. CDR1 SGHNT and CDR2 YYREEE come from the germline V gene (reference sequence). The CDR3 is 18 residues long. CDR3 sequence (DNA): TGTGCCAGCAGCTTGGAGGGACTAGCGGGAGGACGTACCGGGGAGCTGTTTTTT. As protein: CASSLEGLAGGRTGELFF.

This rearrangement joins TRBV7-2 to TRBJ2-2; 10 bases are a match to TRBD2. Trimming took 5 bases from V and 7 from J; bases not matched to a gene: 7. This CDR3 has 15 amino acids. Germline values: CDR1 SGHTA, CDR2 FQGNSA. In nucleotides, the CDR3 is TGTGCCAGCAGCCCGCGAGGACTAGCGGTCGGGGAGCTGTTTTTT. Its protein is CASSPRGLAVGELFF.

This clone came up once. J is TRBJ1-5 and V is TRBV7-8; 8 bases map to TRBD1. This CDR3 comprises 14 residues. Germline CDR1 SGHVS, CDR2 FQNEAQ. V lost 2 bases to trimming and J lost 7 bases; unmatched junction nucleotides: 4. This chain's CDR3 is CASSLQDRGQPQHF. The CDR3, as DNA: TGTGCCAGCAGCTTACAAGACAGGGGACAGCCCCAGCATTTT.

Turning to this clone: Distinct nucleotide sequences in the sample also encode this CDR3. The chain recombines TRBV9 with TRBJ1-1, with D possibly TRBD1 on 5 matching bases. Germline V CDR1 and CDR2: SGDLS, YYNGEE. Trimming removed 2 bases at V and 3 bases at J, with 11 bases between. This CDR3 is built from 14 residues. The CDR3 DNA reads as TGTGCCAGCAGCGTGCAGGGAGGGGACACTGAAGCTTTCTTT. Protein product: CASSVQGGDTEAFF.

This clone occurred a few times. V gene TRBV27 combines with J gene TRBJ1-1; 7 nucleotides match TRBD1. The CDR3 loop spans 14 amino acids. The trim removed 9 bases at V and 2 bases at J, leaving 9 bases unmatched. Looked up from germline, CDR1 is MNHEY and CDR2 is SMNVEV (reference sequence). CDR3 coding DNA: TGTGCCAGTAGGGTGGGGACAGCAAACACTGAAGCTTTCTTT. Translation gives CASRVGTANTEAFF.

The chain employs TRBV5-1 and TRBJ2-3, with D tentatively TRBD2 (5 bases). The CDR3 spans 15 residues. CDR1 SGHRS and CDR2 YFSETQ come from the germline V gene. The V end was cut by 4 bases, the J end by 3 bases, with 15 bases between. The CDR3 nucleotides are TGCGCCAGCAGCCCCGGGGAAGGAGTTACAGATACGCAGTATTTT. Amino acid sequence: CASSPGEGVTDTQYF.

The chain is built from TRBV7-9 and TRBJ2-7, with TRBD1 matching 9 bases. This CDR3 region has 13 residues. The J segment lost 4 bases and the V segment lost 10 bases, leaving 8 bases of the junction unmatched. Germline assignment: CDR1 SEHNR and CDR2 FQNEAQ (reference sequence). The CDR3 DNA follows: TGTGCCACGACAGGGGGGGAACTTTACGAGCAGTACTTC. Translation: CATTGGELYEQYF.

DNA for the CDR3: TGTGCCAGCAGCTTAGGCAGGGTAGAGACCGGGGAGCTGTTTTTT. It yields the protein CASSLGRVETGELFF. V gene TRBV13 combines with J gene TRBJ2-2; tentative D call: TRBD1 (5 bases). V was pared by 0 bases and J by 5 bases, with 10 bases between. Per the germline V gene, CDR1 is PRHDT and CDR2 is FYEKMQ (reference sequence). This CDR3 is 15 amino acids long.

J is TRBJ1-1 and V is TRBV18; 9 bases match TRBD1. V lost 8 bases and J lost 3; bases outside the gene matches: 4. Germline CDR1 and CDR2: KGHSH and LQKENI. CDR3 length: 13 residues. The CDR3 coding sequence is TGTGCCAGCGCCCGGGACAGGGACACTGAAGCTTTCTTT. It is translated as CASARDRDTEAFF.

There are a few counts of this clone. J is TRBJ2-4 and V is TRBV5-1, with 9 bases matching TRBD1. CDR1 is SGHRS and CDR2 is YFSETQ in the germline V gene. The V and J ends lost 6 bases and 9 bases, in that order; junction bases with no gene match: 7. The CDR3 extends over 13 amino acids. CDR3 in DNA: TGCGCCAGCACCCGGACAGGGGATAGCATTCAGTACTTC. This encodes CASTRTGDSIQYF.

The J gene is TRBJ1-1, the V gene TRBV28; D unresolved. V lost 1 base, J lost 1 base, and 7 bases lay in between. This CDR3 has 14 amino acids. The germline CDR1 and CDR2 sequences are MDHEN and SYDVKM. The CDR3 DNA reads TGTGCCAGCAGTTTATCACAAAGGAACACTGAAGCTTTCTTT. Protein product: CASSLSQRNTEAFF. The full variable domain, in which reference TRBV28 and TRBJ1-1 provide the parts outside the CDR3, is DVKVTQSSRYLVKRTGEKVFLECVQDMDHENMFWYRQDPGLGLRLIYFSYDVKMKEKGDIPEGYSVSREKKERFSLILESASTNQTSMYLCASSLSQRNTEAFFGQGTRLTVV.

CDR3 protein: CASSSGGEWPQHF. In DNA form, the CDR3 reads TGTGCCAGCAGTTCCGGGGGTGAGTGGCCCCAGCATTTT. The rearrangement joins TRBV12-3 or TRBV12-4 to TRBJ1-5; D possibly corresponds to TRBD1 (5 bases). V shed 4 bases and J shed 9 bases, with 13 bases lying between them. This CDR3 has 13 amino acids.

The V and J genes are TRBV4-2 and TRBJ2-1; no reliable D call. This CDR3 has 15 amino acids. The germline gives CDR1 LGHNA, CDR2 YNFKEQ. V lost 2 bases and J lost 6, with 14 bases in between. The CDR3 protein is CASSQLREVPNEQFF. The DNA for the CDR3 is TGTGCCAGCAGCCAACTTAGAGAAGTCCCCAATGAGCAGTTCTTC.

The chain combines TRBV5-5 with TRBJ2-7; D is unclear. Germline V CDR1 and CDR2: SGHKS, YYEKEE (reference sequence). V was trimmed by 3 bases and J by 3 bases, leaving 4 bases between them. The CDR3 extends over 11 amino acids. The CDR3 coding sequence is TGTGCCAGCAGCTCTGTCTACGAGCAGTACTTC. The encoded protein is CASSSVYEQYF.

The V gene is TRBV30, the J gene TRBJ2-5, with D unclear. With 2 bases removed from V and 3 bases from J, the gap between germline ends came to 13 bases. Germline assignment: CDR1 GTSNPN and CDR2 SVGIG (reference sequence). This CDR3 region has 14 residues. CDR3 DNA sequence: TGTGCCTGGAGTCGATCGTTAGTAGAAGAGACCCAGTACTTC. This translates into CAWSRSLVEETQYF. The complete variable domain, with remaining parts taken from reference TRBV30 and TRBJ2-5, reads SQTIHQWPATLVQPVGSPLSLECTVEGTSNPNLYWYRQAAGRGLQLLFYSVGIGQISSEVPQNLSASRPQDRQFILSSKKLLLSDSGFYLCAWSRSLVEETQYFGPGTRLLVL.

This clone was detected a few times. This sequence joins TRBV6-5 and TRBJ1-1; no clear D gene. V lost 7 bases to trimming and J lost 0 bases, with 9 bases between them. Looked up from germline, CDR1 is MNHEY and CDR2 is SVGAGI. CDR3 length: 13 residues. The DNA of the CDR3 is TGTGCCAGCACTCAGAACCTGAACACTGAAGCTTTCTTT. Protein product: CASTQNLNTEAFF.

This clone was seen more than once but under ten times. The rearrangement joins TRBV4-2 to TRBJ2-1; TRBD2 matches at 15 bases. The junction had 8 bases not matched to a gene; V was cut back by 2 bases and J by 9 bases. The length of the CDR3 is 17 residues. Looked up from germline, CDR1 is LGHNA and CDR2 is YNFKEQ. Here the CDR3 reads CASSQKGLAGGLGEQFF. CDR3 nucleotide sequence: TGTGCCAGCAGCCAAAAGGGACTAGCGGGAGGATTGGGTGAGCAGTTCTTC.

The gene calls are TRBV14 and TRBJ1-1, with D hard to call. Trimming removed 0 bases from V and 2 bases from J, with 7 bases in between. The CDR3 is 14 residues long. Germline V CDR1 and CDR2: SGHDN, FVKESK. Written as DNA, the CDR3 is TGTGCCAGCAGCCAAGACCCTGGCAACACTGAAGCTTTCTTT. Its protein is CASSQDPGNTEAFF.